This TCR beta chain emerged from a study of T cell responses to AZD1222 COVID-19 vaccine. Using immunoSEQ multiplex PCR, the repertoire was profiled, and TCRdb retains in-frame clones only, with some absent. The table includes around 130,000 clones, about 89% detected once. Per the germline V gene, CDR1 is LGHDT and CDR2 is YNNKEL (reference sequence). The V and J ends lost 2 bases and 5 bases respectively, with 3 bases between them. There are 11 residues in the CDR3. Whole-study findings and limits: With dominance at 160-218 and 743-854, vaccine-associated CD4 TCRs spanned spike. At baseline, seropositivity was found in only a handful of AZD1222 recipients. Unmutated variant regions are reportedly the target of nearly half of TCRs that are spike-specific.

Notes on this clone: Its antigen is unknown.

Material: peripheral blood, obtained on day 0 of AZD1222 vaccination. The receptor was derived from an adult in good health. The chain carries TRBV3-1 (or the pseudogene TRBV3-2) and TRBJ1-1; D is unclear. CDR3 sequence reads: CASSQLTEAFF. In nucleotides, the CDR3 is TGTGCCAGCAGCCAATTAACTGAAGCTTTCTTT.